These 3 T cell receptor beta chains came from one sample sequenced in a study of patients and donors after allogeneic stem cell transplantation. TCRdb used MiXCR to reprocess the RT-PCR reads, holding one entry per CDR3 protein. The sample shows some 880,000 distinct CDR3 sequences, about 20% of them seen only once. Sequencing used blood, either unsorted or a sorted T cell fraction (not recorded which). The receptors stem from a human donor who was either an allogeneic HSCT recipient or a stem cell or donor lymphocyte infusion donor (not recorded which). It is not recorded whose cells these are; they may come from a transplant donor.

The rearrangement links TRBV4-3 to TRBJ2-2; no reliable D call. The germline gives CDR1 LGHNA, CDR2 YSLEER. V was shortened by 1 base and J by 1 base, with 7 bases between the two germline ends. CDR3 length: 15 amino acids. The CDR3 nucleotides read TGCGCCAGCAGCCAAGTCTCCCTGAACACCGGGGAGCTGTTTTTT. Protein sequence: CASSQVSLNTGELFF.

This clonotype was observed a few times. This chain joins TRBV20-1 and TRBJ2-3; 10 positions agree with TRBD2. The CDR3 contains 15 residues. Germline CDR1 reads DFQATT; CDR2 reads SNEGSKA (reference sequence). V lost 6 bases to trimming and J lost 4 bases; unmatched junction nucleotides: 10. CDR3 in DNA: TGCAGTGCCCCCCCCCCAGCGGGGGGGCCAGATACGCAGTATTTT. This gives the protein CSAPPPAGGPDTQYF.

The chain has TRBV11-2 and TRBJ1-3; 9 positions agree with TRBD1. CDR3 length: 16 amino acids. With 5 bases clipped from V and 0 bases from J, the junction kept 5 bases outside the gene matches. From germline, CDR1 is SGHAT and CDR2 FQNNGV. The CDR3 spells CASSPTGGPSGNTIYF. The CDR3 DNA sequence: TGTGCCAGCAGCCCGACAGGGGGACCCTCTGGAAACACCATATATTTT.